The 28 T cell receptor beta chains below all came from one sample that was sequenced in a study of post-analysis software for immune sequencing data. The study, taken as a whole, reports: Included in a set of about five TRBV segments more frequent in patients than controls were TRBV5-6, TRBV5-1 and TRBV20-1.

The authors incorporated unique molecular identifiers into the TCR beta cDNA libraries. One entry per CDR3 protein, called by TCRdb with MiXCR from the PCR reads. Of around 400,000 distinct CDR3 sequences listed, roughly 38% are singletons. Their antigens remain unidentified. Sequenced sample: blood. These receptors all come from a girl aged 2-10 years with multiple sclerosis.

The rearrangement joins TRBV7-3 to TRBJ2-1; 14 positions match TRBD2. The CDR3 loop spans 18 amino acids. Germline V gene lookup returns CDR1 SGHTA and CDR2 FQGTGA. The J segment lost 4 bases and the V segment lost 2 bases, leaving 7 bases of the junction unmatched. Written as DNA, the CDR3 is TGTGCCAGCAGCTTAGCCGGGACTAGCGGGGGCCCTTACAATGAGCAGTTCTTC. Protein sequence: CASSLAGTSGGPYNEQFF.

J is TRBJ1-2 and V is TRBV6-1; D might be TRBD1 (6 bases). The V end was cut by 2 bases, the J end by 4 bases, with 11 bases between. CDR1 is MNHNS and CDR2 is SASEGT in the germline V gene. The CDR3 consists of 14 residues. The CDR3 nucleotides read TGTGCCAGCAGTGAATTAGACAGGTCCTATGGCTACACCTTC. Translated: CASSELDRSYGYTF.

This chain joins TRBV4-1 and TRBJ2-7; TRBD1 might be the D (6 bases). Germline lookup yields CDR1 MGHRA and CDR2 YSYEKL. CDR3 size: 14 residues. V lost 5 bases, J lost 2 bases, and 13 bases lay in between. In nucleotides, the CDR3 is TGCGCCAGCAGCTCATCCCAGGGGCCCTACGAGCAGTACTTC. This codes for CASSSSQGPYEQYF.

The CDR3 sequence: CASSYGYRGGNTEAFF. CDR3 DNA: TGTGCCAGCAGTTACGGCTATCGGGGAGGGAACACTGAAGCTTTCTTT. V gene TRBV6-6 combines with J gene TRBJ1-1, with unresolved D. Per the germline V gene, CDR1 is MNHNY and CDR2 is SVGAGI (reference sequence). The CDR3 contains 16 residues. V gave up 2 bases and J gave up 1 base, with 14 bases separating them.

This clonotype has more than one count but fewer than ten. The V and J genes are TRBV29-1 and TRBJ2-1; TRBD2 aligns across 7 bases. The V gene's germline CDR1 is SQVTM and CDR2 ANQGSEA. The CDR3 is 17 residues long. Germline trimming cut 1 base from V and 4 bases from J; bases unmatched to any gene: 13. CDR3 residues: CSVEGFSGLAVYNEQFF. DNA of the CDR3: TGCAGCGTTGAAGGTTTTTCTGGGCTAGCGGTTTACAATGAGCAGTTCTTC.

CDR3 in amino acids: CSAPLTGPQQYF. The CDR3 DNA is TGCAGTGCTCCACTAACAGGGCCCCAGCAGTACTTC. The chain couples TRBV20-1 to TRBJ2-5; perhaps TRBD1 as D (6 bases). Trimming removed 5 bases at V and 11 bases at J, with 18 bases between. This CDR3 region has 12 residues. Germline-derived CDR1 and CDR2 are DFQATT and SNEGSKA (reference sequence).

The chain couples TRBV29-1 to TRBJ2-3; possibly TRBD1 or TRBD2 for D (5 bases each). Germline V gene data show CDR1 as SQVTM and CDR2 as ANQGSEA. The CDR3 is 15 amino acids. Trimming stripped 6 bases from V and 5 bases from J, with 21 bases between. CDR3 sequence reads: CSVIPGPQRGDTQYF. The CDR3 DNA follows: TGCAGCGTCATACCGGGACCCCAGAGGGGAGATACGCAGTATTTT.

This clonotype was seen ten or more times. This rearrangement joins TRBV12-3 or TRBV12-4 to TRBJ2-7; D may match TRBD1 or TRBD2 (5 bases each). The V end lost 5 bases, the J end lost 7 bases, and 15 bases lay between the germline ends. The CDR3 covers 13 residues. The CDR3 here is CASSPRDGTEQYF. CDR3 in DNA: TGTGCCAGCAGTCCCCGGGACGGAACGGAGCAGTACTTC.

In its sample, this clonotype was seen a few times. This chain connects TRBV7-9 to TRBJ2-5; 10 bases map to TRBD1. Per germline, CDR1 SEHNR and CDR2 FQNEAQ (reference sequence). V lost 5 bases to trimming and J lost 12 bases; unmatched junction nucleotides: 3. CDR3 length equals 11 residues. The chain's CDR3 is CASSSGTGEYF. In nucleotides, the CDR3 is TGTGCCAGCAGCAGCGGGACAGGGGAGTACTTC. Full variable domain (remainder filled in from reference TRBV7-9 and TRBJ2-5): DTGVSQNPRHKITKRGQNVTFRCDPISEHNRLYWYRQTLGQGPEFLTYFQNEAQLEKSRLLSDRFSAERPKGSFSTLEIQRTEQGDSAMYLCASSSGTGEYFGPGTRLLVL.

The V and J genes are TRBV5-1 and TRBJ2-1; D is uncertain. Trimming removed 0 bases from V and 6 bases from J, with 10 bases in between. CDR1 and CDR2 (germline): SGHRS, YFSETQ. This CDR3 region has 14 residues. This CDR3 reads CASSLAAESNEQFF. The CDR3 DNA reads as TGCGCCAGCAGCTTGGCCGCGGAGAGCAATGAGCAGTTCTTC.

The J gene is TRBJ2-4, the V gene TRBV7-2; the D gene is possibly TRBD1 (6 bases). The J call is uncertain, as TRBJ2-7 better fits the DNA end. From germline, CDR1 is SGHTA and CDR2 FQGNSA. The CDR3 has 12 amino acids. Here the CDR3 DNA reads TGTGCCAGCAGTTCTCAGGGGAACGAGCAGTACTTC. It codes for CASSSQGNEQYF.

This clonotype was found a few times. The CDR3 DNA is TGCGCCAGCAGCCCCACAATCTTAAGCTCCTACAATGAGCAGTTCTTC. Translation: CASSPTILSSYNEQFF. V and J are TRBV4-3 and TRBJ2-1, with D unclear. Trimming cost V 4 bases and J 0 bases, with 13 bases left between them. CDR1 and CDR2 (germline): LGHNA, YSLEER. The CDR3 extends over 16 amino acids.

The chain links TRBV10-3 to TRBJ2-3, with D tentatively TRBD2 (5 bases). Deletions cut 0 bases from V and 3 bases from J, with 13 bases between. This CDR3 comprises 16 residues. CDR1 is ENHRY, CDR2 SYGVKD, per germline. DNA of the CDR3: TGTGCCATCAGTGAGTCTCTAGCCCCGGGGACAGATACGCAGTATTTT. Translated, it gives CAISESLAPGTDTQYF.

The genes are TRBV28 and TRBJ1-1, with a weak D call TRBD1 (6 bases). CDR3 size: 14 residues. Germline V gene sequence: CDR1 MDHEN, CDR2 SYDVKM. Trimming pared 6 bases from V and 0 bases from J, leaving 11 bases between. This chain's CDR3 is CASRIDRLNTEAFF. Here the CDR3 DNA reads TGTGCCAGCAGAATTGACAGGCTGAACACTGAAGCTTTCTTT.

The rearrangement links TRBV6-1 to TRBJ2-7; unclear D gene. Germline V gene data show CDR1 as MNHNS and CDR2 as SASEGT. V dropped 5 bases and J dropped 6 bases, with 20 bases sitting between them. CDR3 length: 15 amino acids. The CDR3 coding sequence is TGTGCCAGCAGTCCGTCGTGGACGGTCCAGACCGAGCAGTACTTC. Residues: CASSPSWTVQTEQYF.

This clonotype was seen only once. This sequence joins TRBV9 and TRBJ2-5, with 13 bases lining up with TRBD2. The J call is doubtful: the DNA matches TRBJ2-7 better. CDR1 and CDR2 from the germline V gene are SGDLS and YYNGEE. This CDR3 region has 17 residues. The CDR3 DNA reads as TGTGCCAGCAGCGTAGGACTAGCGGGAGGTAGCTCCTACGAGCAGTACTTC. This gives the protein CASSVGLAGGSSYEQYF.

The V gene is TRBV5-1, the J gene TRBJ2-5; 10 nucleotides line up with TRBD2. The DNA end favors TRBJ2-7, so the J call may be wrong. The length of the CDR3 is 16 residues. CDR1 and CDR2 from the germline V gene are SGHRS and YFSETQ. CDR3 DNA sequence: TGCGCCAGCAGCTTGGGGCTAGCGGGGGTTCCCCACGAGCAGTACTTC. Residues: CASSLGLAGVPHEQYF.

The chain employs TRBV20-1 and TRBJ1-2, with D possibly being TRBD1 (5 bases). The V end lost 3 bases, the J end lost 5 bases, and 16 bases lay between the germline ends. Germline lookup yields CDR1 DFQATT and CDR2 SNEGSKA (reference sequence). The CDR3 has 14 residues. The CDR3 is CSASGDSATYGYTF. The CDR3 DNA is TGCAGTGCTAGTGGGGACTCAGCTACGTATGGCTACACCTTC.

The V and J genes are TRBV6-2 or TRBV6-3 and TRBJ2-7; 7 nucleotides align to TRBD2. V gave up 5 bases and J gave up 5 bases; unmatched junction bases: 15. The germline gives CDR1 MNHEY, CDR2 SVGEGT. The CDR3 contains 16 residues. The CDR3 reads CASSGGDIAPLNEQYF. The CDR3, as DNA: TGTGCCAGCAGTGGGGGGGATATCGCTCCTTTAAACGAGCAGTACTTC.

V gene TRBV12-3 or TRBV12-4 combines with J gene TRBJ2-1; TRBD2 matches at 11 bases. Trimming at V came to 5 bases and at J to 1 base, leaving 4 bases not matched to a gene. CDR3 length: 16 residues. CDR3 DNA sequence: TGTGCCAGCAGTCCGGGACTAGCGGCGTCCTACAATGAGCAGTTCTTC. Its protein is CASSPGLAASYNEQFF.

In DNA form, the CDR3 reads TGTGCCAGCAGCCTAGCGGGAGGGCCCTGCGAGCAGTACTTC. Residues: CASSLAGGPCEQYF. The chain links TRBV6-2 or TRBV6-3 to TRBJ2-7, with 12 bases identical to TRBD2. The junction had 6 bases not matched to a gene; V was cut back by 6 bases and J by 6 bases. The CDR3 sequence is 14 residues long. Germline V gene lookup returns CDR1 MNHEY and CDR2 SVGEGT.

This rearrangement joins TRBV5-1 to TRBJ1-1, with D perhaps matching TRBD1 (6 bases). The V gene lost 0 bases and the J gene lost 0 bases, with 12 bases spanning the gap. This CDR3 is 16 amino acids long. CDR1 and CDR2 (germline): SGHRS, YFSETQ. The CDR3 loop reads CASSLDPDRMNTEAFF. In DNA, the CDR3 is TGCGCCAGCAGCTTGGACCCGGACAGAATGAACACTGAAGCTTTCTTT.

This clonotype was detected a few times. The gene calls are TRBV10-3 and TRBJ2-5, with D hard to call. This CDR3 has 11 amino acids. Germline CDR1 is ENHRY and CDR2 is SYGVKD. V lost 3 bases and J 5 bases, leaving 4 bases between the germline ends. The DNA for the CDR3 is TGTGCCATCAGTGATGGGGAGACCCAGTACTTC. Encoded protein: CAISDGETQYF.

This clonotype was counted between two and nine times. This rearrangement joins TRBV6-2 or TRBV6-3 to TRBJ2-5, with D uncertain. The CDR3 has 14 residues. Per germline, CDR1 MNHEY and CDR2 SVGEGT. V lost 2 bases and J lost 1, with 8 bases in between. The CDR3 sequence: CASSYGSAQETQYF. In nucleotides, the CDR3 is TGTGCCAGCAGTTACGGGTCGGCCCAAGAGACCCAGTACTTC.

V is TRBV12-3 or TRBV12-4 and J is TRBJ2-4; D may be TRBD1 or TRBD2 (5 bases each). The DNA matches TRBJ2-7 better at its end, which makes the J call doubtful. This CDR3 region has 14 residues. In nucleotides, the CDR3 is TGTGCCAGCAGTGCCGGGGACGGCCCCTACGAGCAGTACTTC. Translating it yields CASSAGDGPYEQYF.

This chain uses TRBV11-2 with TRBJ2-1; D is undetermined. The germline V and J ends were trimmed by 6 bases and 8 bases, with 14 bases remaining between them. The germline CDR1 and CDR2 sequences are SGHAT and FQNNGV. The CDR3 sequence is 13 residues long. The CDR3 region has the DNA TGTGCCAGCAGGTTGATTGAAGCAGATGAGCAGTTCTTC. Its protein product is CASRLIEADEQFF.

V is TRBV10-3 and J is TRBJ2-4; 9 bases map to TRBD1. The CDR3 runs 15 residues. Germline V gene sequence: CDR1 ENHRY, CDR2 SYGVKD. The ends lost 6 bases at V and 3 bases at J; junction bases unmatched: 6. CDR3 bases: TGTGCCATCAGCGGGACAGGGAGGGGCAAAAACATTCAGTACTTC. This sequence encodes CAISGTGRGKNIQYF.

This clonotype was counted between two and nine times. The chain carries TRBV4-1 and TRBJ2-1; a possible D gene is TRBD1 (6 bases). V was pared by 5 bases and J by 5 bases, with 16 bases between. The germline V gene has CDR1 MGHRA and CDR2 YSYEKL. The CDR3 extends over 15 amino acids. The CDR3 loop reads CASSYPGTKDNEQFF. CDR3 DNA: TGCGCCAGCAGCTACCCCGGGACAAAGGACAATGAGCAGTTCTTC.